The TCR beta chain described here comes from a study of blood T cell repertoires in COVID-19. At the level of the study: Nucleic acid was either cDNA or gDNA, and it came from T cells, B-cell-depleted T cells, or PBMCs.

The count of this clone is one. There are 15 residues in the CDR3. V shed 0 bases and J 3 bases; nucleotides not matched to a gene: 0. Germline V gives CDR1 KGHSH, CDR2 LQKENI. In the study's own analysis: Reference gene primer amplification gave estimated nucleated cell counts. Clones were read by immunoSEQ multiplex PCR, and TCRdb kept only the in-frame ones, dropping some. V and J calls and clone size are copied from that table; D and trimming were computed from the DNA. The repertoire holds 130,000 or so clones, with 88% as singletons. Input material: peripheral blood. This chain connects TRBV18 to TRBJ2-5; 11 bases are a match to TRBD1. The origin of this receptor is a human donor in a cohort sampled during active COVID-19. CDR3 amino acids: CASSPPGQGEETQYF. The CDR3 region has the DNA TGTGCCAGCTCACCACCGGGACAGGGGGAAGAGACCCAGTACTTC.